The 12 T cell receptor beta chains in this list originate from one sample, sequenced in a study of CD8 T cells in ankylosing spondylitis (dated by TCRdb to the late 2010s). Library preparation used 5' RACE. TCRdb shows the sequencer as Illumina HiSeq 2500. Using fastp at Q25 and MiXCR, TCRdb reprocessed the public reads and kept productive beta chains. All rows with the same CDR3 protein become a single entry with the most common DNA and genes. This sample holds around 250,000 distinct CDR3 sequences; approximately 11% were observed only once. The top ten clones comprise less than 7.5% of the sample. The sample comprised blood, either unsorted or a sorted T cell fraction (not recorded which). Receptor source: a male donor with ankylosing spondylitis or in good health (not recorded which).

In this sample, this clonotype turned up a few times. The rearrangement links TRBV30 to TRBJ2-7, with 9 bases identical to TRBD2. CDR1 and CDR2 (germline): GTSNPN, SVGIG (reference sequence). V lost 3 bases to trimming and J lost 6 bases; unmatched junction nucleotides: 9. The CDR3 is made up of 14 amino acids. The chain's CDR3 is CAWSGAGGIREQYF. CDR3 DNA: TGTGCCTGGAGCGGAGCGGGAGGTATCCGCGAGCAGTACTTC.

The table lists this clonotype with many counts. CDR3 DNA sequence: TGTGCCAGCAGCGAGGGACTAGCGGGAGGACTTTCTGAGCAGTTCTTC. Translation gives CASSEGLAGGLSEQFF. This sequence joins TRBV7-3 and TRBJ2-1; 15 bases line up with TRBD2. This CDR3 is built from 16 residues. In germline, CDR1 is SGHTA, CDR2 FQGTGA. Trimming cost V 5 bases and J 9 bases; bases outside gene matches: 8.

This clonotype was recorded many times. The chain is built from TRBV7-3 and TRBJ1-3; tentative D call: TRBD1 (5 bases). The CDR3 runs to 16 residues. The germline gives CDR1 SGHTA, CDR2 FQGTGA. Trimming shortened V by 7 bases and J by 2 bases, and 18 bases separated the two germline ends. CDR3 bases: TGTGCCAGCAATCTCAAATCCCCGGGGCCTGGAAACACCATATATTTT. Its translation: CASNLKSPGPGNTIYF.

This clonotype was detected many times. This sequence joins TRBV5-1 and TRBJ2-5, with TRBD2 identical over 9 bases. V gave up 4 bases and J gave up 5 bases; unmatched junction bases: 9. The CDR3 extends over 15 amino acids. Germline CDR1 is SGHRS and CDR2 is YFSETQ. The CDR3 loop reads CASSAESGGLETQYF. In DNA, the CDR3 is TGCGCCAGCAGCGCTGAGAGCGGGGGGCTTGAGACCCAGTACTTC. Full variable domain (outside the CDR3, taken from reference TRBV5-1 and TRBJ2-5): KAGVTQTPRYLIKTRGQQVTLSCSPISGHRSVSWYQQTPGQGLQFLFEYFSETQRNKGNFPGRFSGRQFSNSRSEMNVSTLELGDSALYLCASSAESGGLETQYFGPGTRLLVL.

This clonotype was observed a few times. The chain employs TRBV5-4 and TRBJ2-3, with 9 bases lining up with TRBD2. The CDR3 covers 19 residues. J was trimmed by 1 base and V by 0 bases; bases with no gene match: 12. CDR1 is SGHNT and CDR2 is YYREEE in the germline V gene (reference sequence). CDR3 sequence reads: CASSLGLAGSRPGTDTQYF. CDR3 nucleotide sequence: TGTGCCAGCAGCTTGGGGCTAGCGGGGAGCCGCCCTGGCACAGATACGCAGTATTTT.

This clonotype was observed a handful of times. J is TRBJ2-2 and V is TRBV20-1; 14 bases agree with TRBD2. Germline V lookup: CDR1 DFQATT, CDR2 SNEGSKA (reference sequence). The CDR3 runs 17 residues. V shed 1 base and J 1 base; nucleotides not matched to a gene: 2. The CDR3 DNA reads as TGCAGTGCTAGAGTCGGACTAGCGGGAGGGAACACCGGGGAGCTGTTTTTT. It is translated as CSARVGLAGGNTGELFF.

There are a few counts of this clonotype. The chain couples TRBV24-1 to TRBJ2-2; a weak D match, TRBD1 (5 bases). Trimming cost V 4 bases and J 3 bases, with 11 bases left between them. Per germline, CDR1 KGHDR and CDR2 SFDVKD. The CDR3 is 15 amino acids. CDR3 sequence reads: CATSDRKQDTGELFF. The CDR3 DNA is TGTGCCACCAGTGACCGAAAACAGGACACCGGGGAGCTGTTTTTT.

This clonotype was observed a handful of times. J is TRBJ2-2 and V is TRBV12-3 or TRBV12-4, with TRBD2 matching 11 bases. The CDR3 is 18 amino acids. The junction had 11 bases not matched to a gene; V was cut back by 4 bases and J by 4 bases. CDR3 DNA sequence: TGTGCCAGCAGTTCCTATAGCGGGAGGGCCTTCGGCACCGGGGAGCTGTTTTTT. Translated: CASSSYSGRAFGTGELFF.

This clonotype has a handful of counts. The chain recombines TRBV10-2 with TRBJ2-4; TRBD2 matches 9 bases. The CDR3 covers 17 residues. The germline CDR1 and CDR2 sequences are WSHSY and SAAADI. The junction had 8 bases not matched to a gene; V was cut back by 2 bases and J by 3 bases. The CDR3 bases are TGCGCCAGCAGTGAGATGGGACTAGCTTACGTCAAAAACATTCAGTACTTC. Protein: CASSEMGLAYVKNIQYF.

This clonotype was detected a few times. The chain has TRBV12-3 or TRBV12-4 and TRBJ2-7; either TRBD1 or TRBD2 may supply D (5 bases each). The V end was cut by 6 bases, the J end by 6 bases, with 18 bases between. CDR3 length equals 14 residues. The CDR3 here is CASSPGARGREQYF. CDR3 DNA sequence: TGTGCCAGCAGCCCCGGGGCCCGCGGTCGCGAGCAGTACTTC.

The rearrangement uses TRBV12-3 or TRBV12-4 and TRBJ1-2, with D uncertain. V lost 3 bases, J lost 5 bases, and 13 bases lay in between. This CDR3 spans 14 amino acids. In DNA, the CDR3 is TGTGCCAGCAGTTTCCGGGCCCAAGGGTATGGCTACACCTTC. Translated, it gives CASSFRAQGYGYTF.

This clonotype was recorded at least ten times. The CDR3 coding sequence is TGTGCCAGCTTCCCCGGTTATGAAGGTGGCTACACCTTC. Translated: CASFPGYEGGYTF. This rearrangement joins TRBV6-2 or TRBV6-3 to TRBJ1-2; D not resolved. The germline V and J ends were trimmed by 8 bases and 7 bases, with 17 bases remaining between them. Germline V gene sequence: CDR1 MNHEY, CDR2 SVGEGT. The CDR3 covers 13 residues.